This T cell receptor (beta chain) originates from a study of shared clonotypes between healthy human individuals (dated by TCRdb to about 2020). At the level of the whole study: The cohort included a few men and two women between 18 and 49 years of age. For each donor, CD4 naive and CD4 memory were each run on three plates, CD8 naive on two plates, and CD8 memory on one plate. Blood TCR repertoires of about five healthy adults were deeply sequenced to estimate repertoire size and the extent of clonotype sharing between individuals. To increase sequencing depth and limit assay-specific biases, different laboratories used diverse techniques to prepare libraries and sequence TCR repertoires. Leukapheresis yielded between about 0.9 and 9 billion PBMCs per donor. Results the study describes overall, beyond this receptor: Larger estimated clonotype richness was generally found for naive subsets than for memory subsets. Pairwise subsampling led to the expectation that sequencing depth would affect the degree of clonotype sharing among donors. Sharing across a few donors was observed for roughly 5.4% of naive CD4, 3% to 4% of naive CD8, about 2.3% of memory CD4, and roughly 0.4% of memory CD8 clonotypes. Compared with non-shared clonotypes, the clonotypes found in all four sorted-subset donors had higher generation probabilities. Even with the large sequencing depth, rarefaction of the sorted-subset datasets indicated that sequencing was incomplete. Sampling was limited to blood, and TCR repertoires in tissue likely differ from TCR repertoires in blood. Because the study included a small number of donors, the genetic and exposure-history diversity represented was limited.

The donors were healthy, HIV-negative adults who had no recently reported acute infections or vaccinations. Every donor was a Caucasian adult living in Nashville, Tennessee, USA. Magnetic negative selection was used to enrich CD4+ T cells, after which naive cells were positively selected on CD45RA and the negative fraction became the memory subset. After blood collection by leukapheresis, PBMCs were isolated using Ficoll-Histopaque density gradient centrifugation and then cryopreserved in the vapor phase of liquid nitrogen. Purity and quantity of every magnetically sorted T cell population were checked by analytical flow cytometry. Genomic DNA was isolated from each sorted fraction and quantified by UV absorbance on a Nanodrop 2000c. CDR1 is given as MDHEN and CDR2 as SYDVKM, both from the germline V gene. Reading from cysteine to phenylalanine, the CDR3 counts 15 amino acids. Only CDR3 DNA remains: 45 bases, in frame from the first base. Cut back by 5 bases and 4 bases, the V and J ends lie 17 bases apart.

Using the deep immunoSEQ assay, multiplex PCR amplified TCR CDR3 regions from genomic DNA. For each cell subset, the extracted genomic DNA was distributed evenly across all wells of several immunoSEQ 96-well plates, and each plate served as one replicate. For sorted subsets, each replicate PCR was loaded with around 220 ng genomic DNA, equivalent to about 30,000 T cell genomes. Purified libraries were quantified with a Qubit 3.0 fluorometer, sized on a Bioanalyzer 2100, and re-quantified with the KAPA Library Quantification kit. A separate single-read 150-cycle Illumina NextSeq 550 flow cell was used to sequence each immunoSEQ 96-well plate. Per the source publication's procedure: Because the immunoSEQ output held only junctional sequences and lacked quality scores, the filtering could not match the filtering applied to full-length reads. Sequences were annotated with PyIR, a Python wrapper for IgBLAST v1.9, and V/J genes and CDR3 were assigned using IMGT germline references. Reads were filtered out if the reads had weak V/J assignments (E-value above 1e-6), no CDR3, stop codons, out-of-frame junctions, or ambiguous translated residues. A V3J clonotype was defined by an identical inferred V gene, J gene, and CDR3 amino acid sequence. To compute the percentage overlap between repertoires, the number of shared unique clonotypes was divided by the size of the smaller repertoire. RTK rarefaction, the Chao1 estimator, and Recon v2.1 estimates of unobserved clonotypes were used to assess repertoire richness. For all TCRbeta clonotypes obtained by the gDNA method from a handful of donors, generation probabilities were computed with OLGA. The source is immuneACCESS, and TCRdb retained only in-frame sequences with V and J called. Part of the clones is not carried over; for the studies checked, unresolved V genes explain less than half of this, and the remainder is unexplained. D and trimming come from the DNA, and the V and J calls and clone size come from that table. The sample table records millions of clones; 90% to 95% of these occur just once. Of the sample, around 0.14% is held by the ten largest clones.

With regard to this clone: No cognate antigen has been identified for it. No base quality values were provided; no much bigger clone lies one nucleotide off.

The sample taken for sequencing was naive CD4+ T cells sorted from blood. The cell subset or site label, as the study defines it: CD45RA+ positively selected. The chain joins TRBV28 to TRBJ2-5; TRBD2 might be the D gene, on 6 matching bases. The clonotype was recovered from a man between 18 and 29 years old in good health. The CDR3 loop reads CASSTRRGRGETQYF. The base sequence is TGTGCCAGCAGTACCCGACGGGGGAGAGGAGAGACCCAGTACTTC.